A selection of T cell receptor beta chains follows, all from one sample in a study of blood T cell repertoires in COVID-19. Profiled with immunoSEQ multiplex PCR; TCRdb holds only in-frame clones, not every one. The table includes more than 400,000 clones, approximately 86% detected once. Sequencing was performed on PBMCs or T cells enriched from blood (not recorded which). These TCRs come from a young woman who had recovered from COVID-19. Each CDR3 is given with its conserved first and last residue. Fields, in order: V gene, J gene, D gene, clone size, CDR3 protein, CDR3 DNA. D genes are given only for firm matches. Not every row has a clone size; where given, it reads once, few, many or a size class.

v_gene: TRBV11-2
j_gene: TRBJ1-4
d_gene: -
abundance: -
CDR3aa: CAAGLTNEKLFF
CDR3nt: TGTGCCGCAGGGCTAACTAATGAAAAACTGTTTTTT

v_gene: TRBV27
j_gene: TRBJ1-4
d_gene: TRBD1
abundance: -
CDR3aa: CASTNGQGGIIPVNEKLFF
CDR3nt: TGTGCCAGCACGAATGGACAGGGGGGCATTATTCCCGTAAATGAAAAACTGTTTTTT

v_gene: TRBV27
j_gene: TRBJ1-4
d_gene: TRBD1
abundance: -
CDR3aa: CASSLWGTGEKLFF
CDR3nt: TGTGCCAGCAGTTTATGGGGGACAGGGGAAAAACTGTTTTTT

v_gene: TRBV6-5
j_gene: TRBJ2-2
d_gene: TRBD1
abundance: -
CDR3aa: CASSYGTGANTGELFF
CDR3nt: TGTGCCAGCAGTTACGGGACAGGGGCGAACACCGGGGAGCTGTTTTTT

v_gene: TRBV6-5
j_gene: TRBJ1-1
d_gene: -
abundance: -
CDR3aa: CASSKEGMGTEAFF
CDR3nt: TGTGCCAGCAGTAAGGAGGGAATGGGCACTGAAGCTTTCTTT

v_gene: TRBV19
j_gene: TRBJ1-3
d_gene: TRBD1
abundance: few
CDR3aa: CASSSRGQEAGNTIYF
CDR3nt: TGTGCCAGTAGTTCCAGGGGACAGGAAGCCGGAAACACCATATATTTT

v_gene: TRBV6-5
j_gene: TRBJ2-3
d_gene: TRBD2
abundance: -
CDR3aa: CASSYSLAGADTQYF
CDR3nt: TGTGCCAGCAGTTACTCGCTAGCGGGGGCAGATACGCAGTATTTT

v_gene: TRBV25-1
j_gene: TRBJ2-2
d_gene: -
abundance: once
CDR3aa: CASREWGDTGELFF
CDR3nt: TGTGCCAGCAGGGAATGGGGGGACACCGGGGAGCTGTTTTTT

v_gene: TRBV7-2
j_gene: TRBJ1-5
d_gene: -
abundance: -
CDR3aa: CASSTRQGNQPQHF
CDR3nt: TGTGCCAGCAGCACCCGACAGGGCAATCAGCCCCAGCATTTT

v_gene: TRBV6-5
j_gene: TRBJ1-2
d_gene: TRBD1
abundance: -
CDR3aa: CASSLSTTGARGYTF
CDR3nt: TGTGCCAGCAGTCTTTCGACGACAGGGGCGAGGGGCTACACCTTC

v_gene: TRBV7-9
j_gene: TRBJ1-1
d_gene: TRBD1
abundance: -
CDR3aa: CASSFTGTGDVAFF
CDR3nt: TGTGCCAGCAGTTTCACCGGGACAGGGGATGTAGCTTTCTTT

v_gene: TRBV5-1
j_gene: TRBJ2-5
d_gene: -
abundance: once
CDR3aa: CASTKGVQETQYF
CDR3nt: TGCGCCAGTACTAAGGGGGTACAAGAGACCCAGTACTTC

v_gene: TRBV7-2
j_gene: TRBJ2-7
d_gene: TRBD1
abundance: -
CDR3aa: CASSQGGQGFYEQYF
CDR3nt: TGTGCCAGCAGCCAAGGGGGACAGGGATTCTACGAGCAGTACTTC

v_gene: TRBV6-1
j_gene: TRBJ2-7
d_gene: TRBD1
abundance: -
CDR3aa: CASSEEVFGDRNF
CDR3nt: TGTGCCAGCAGTGAAGAAGTCTTTGGGGACAGGAACTTC